This TCR beta chain was captured in a study of beta chain features in type 1 diabetes. What was sequenced were expressed TCRB transcripts, since all of the isolated RNA had been reverse transcribed. The protocol was immunoSEQ multiplex PCR, while the TCRdb copy is restricted to in-frame clones and leaves out a portion. The data show 550,000 to 850,000 clones, roughly 13% seen once. Germline V gives CDR1 SGHVS, CDR2 FQNEAQ. This CDR3 region has 14 residues. The V gene lost 5 bases and the J gene lost 0 bases, with 8 bases spanning the gap. Findings and limits, study-wide: TCRB CDR3s from Type 1 diabetes patients were moderately but significantly shorter in all four CD4+ subsets.

A remark on this clone: The antigen remains unidentified.

The TCR originated in a man aged 18 to 35 with type 1 diabetes. The sample consisted of naive CD4+ T cells from blood. The V and J genes are TRBV7-8 and TRBJ2-4; no firm D call. The CDR3 nucleotides are TGTGCCAGCAGCAGAGACCCAGCCAAAAACATTCAGTACTTC. This gives the protein CASSRDPAKNIQYF.